These 25 T cell receptor beta chains share one sample of origin, sequenced in a study of blood T cell repertoires in COVID-19. Sequencing used immunoSEQ multiplex PCR; TCRdb keeps in-frame clones, though not all of them. The sample has 150,000 to 200,000 clones; about 84% are singletons. The material sequenced was peripheral blood. These receptor sequences come from a person aged 70 to 85 with COVID-19, enrolled during active disease.

The J gene is TRBJ1-4, the V gene TRBV20-1; no clear D gene. V was trimmed by 5 bases and J by 8 bases, leaving 9 bases between them. The CDR3 length is 11 residues. Germline V gives CDR1 DFQATT, CDR2 SNEGSKA (reference sequence). The CDR3 reads CSAGKREKLFF. CDR3 bases: TGCAGTGCTGGAAAGCGGGAAAAACTGTTTTTT.

This clone was detected only once. The chain combines TRBV5-4 with TRBJ2-1, with D hard to call. The CDR3 runs to 16 residues. V lost 1 base to trimming and J lost 3 bases, with 14 bases between them. In germline, CDR1 is SGHNT, CDR2 YYREEE (reference sequence). The CDR3 loop is CASSLKRLVFYNEQFF. CDR3 nucleotides: TGTGCCAGCAGCTTGAAGAGGCTGGTCTTCTACAATGAGCAGTTCTTC.

The chain is built from TRBV28 and TRBJ1-5, with 7 bases lining up with TRBD1. This CDR3 spans 12 amino acids. V dropped 5 bases and J dropped 7; count of bases not matched to a gene: 2. CDR1 is MDHEN and CDR2 is SYDVKM in the germline V gene. This CDR3 reads CASSNRGQPQHF. DNA for the CDR3: TGTGCCAGCAGTAACAGGGGACAGCCCCAGCATTTT.

The rearrangement uses TRBV27 and TRBJ1-1; no definite D call. Trimming cost V 6 bases and J 4 bases, with 9 bases left between them. Germline CDR1 MNHEY, CDR2 SMNVEV (reference sequence). This CDR3 spans 12 amino acids. The CDR3 here is CASRTGVTEAFF. CDR3 coding DNA: TGTGCCAGCAGGACCGGGGTCACTGAAGCTTTCTTT.

This chain links TRBV7-9 with TRBJ1-1; 11 bases align to TRBD1. Per germline, CDR1 SEHNR and CDR2 FQNEAQ (reference sequence). The CDR3 runs to 15 residues. V lost 5 bases, J lost 5 bases, and 7 bases stayed unmatched. The CDR3 is CASSPGTGGRTEAFF. CDR3 bases: TGTGCCAGCAGCCCGGGGACAGGGGGGAGAACTGAAGCTTTCTTT.

The chain joins TRBV4-2 to TRBJ1-1; D gene ambiguous. The ends were cut back, 6 bases at V and 4 bases at J, with 15 bases in the middle. This CDR3 has 14 amino acids. Germline loops: CDR1 LGHNA, CDR2 YNFKEQ. CDR3 sequence: CASRVGMAGTEAFF. The CDR3 DNA follows: TGTGCCAGCAGAGTAGGGATGGCGGGCACTGAAGCTTTCTTT.

This sequence joins TRBV7-2 and TRBJ2-5; 7 bases line up with TRBD2. CDR1 and CDR2 (germline): SGHTA, FQGNSA. CDR3 size: 14 residues. V was pared by 1 base and J by 1 base, with 0 bases of the junction left unmatched. The CDR3 loop is CASSLGGGQETQYF. CDR3 in DNA: TGTGCCAGCAGCTTAGGGGGGGGCCAAGAGACCCAGTACTTC.

The rearrangement uses TRBV2 and TRBJ2-7; 9 positions match TRBD2. The germline gives CDR1 SNHLY, CDR2 FYNNEI. The CDR3 runs 14 residues. V dropped 7 bases and J dropped 6; count of bases not matched to a gene: 10. The CDR3 here is CASNRGGATAEQYF. DNA of the CDR3: TGTGCCAGCAATCGCGGGGGGGCCACTGCCGAGCAGTACTTC.

The chain uses TRBV3-1 (or the pseudogene TRBV3-2) and TRBJ2-7, with 9 nucleotides matching TRBD1. Per the germline V gene, CDR1 is LGHDT and CDR2 is YNNKEL (reference sequence). V was pared by 1 base and J by 0 bases, with 7 bases of the junction left unmatched. The CDR3 consists of 17 residues. CDR3 nucleotide sequence: TGTGCCAGCAGCCAAGTTGGGGGACAGGGACCCTCCTACGAGCAGTACTTC. It codes for CASSQVGGQGPSYEQYF.

The chain has TRBV7-2 and TRBJ2-3; the match to TRBD2 covers 8 bases. Unmatched junction bases numbered 13, after V lost 5 bases and J lost 6 bases. The CDR3 spans 16 residues. Per germline, CDR1 SGHTA and CDR2 FQGNSA. CDR3 residues: CASSPPGTSPSDTQYF. DNA for the CDR3: TGTGCCAGCAGCCCACCCGGGACTAGTCCCTCGGATACGCAGTATTTT.

The rearrangement joins TRBV29-1 to TRBJ2-3; D may be TRBD1 (5 bases). Trimming pared 4 bases from V and 5 bases from J, leaving 16 bases between. This CDR3 contains 14 residues. Germline V gives CDR1 SQVTM, CDR2 ANQGSEA. The CDR3 reads CSVGGRSVVDTQYF. CDR3 coding DNA: TGCAGCGTTGGGGGCAGGTCGGTTGTAGATACGCAGTATTTT.

This clone came up a few times. The chain has TRBV7-2 and TRBJ1-2; tentative D call: TRBD1 (5 bases). V was shortened by 5 bases and J by 4 bases, with 14 bases between the two germline ends. The CDR3 has 14 amino acids. CDR1 is SGHTA and CDR2 is FQGNSA in the germline V gene. The CDR3 DNA sequence: TGTGCCAGCAGCCAAAGGGCAGGGCCCTATGGCTACACCTTC. This sequence encodes CASSQRAGPYGYTF.

The chain couples TRBV9 to TRBJ1-2, with D possibly TRBD1 on 5 matching bases. The CDR3 is 17 amino acids. Between the trimmed V and J ends, which lost 2 bases and 4 bases, there was a span of 21 bases. CDR1 and CDR2 from the germline V gene are SGDLS and YYNGEE. CDR3 sequence reads: CASSVGLGGGSLYGYTF. The CDR3 region has the DNA TGTGCCAGCAGCGTCGGTCTAGGCGGGGGGAGCCTCTATGGCTACACCTTC.

The CDR3 coding sequence is TGTGCCAGCAGTTTATCTCGGGCTGGGGCCAACGTCCTGACTTTC. Protein product: CASSLSRAGANVLTF. The chain couples TRBV27 to TRBJ2-6; D is ambiguous. The germline V gene encodes CDR1 MNHEY and CDR2 SMNVEV (reference sequence). The CDR3 has 15 residues. V dropped 0 bases and J dropped 2 bases, with 5 bases sitting between them.

This chain uses TRBV18 with TRBJ1-3; D unresolved. Looked up from germline, CDR1 is KGHSH and CDR2 is LQKENI. This CDR3 spans 15 amino acids. Trimming stripped 3 bases from V and 0 bases from J, with 9 bases between. CDR3 DNA sequence: TGTGCCAGCTCACCGAGCGGAGACTCTGGAAACACCATATATTTT. The encoded protein is CASSPSGDSGNTIYF.

The chain employs TRBV5-1 and TRBJ1-3; D remains unclear. The CDR3 totals 16 residues. Germline loops: CDR1 SGHRS, CDR2 YFSETQ. V was clipped by 2 bases and J by 1 base, with 13 bases between them. DNA of the CDR3: TGCGCCAGCAGCTTCTTCGGGAGTCAGTCTGGAAACACCATATATTTT. Amino acids: CASSFFGSQSGNTIYF.

The J gene is TRBJ1-3, the V gene TRBV28; 8 bases agree with TRBD1. The CDR3 sequence is 15 residues long. The V and J ends lost 6 bases and 0 bases, in that order; junction bases with no gene match: 4. Per germline, CDR1 MDHEN and CDR2 SYDVKM. CDR3 bases: TGTGCCAGCAGCGGGACAGGAATCTCTGGAAACACCATATATTTT. This gives the protein CASSGTGISGNTIYF. The full variable domain, its missing parts supplied by reference TRBV28 and TRBJ1-3, is DVKVTQSSRYLVKRTGEKVFLECVQDMDHENMFWYRQDPGLGLRLIYFSYDVKMKEKGDIPEGYSVSREKKERFSLILESASTNQTSMYLCASSGTGISGNTIYFGEGSWLTVV.

The chain employs TRBV7-8 and TRBJ1-5, with TRBD1 identical over 8 bases. V lost 5 bases to trimming and J lost 2 bases; unmatched junction nucleotides: 11. The CDR3 length is 17 residues. The germline gives CDR1 SGHVS, CDR2 FQNEAQ. The chain's CDR3 is CASSPEAGGVGNQPQHF. CDR3 nucleotide sequence: TGTGCCAGCAGCCCGGAGGCAGGGGGCGTCGGCAATCAGCCCCAGCATTTT.

The chain is built from TRBV6-5 and TRBJ1-2; possible D gene TRBD1, 6 bases. The CDR3 covers 14 residues. Trimming took 6 bases from V and 3 from J, leaving 14 bases between them. Germline V lookup: CDR1 MNHEY, CDR2 SVGAGI. Here the CDR3 DNA reads TGTGCCAGCAGCCCGGGGGGCAGCTACTATGGCTACACCTTC. Its translation: CASSPGGSYYGYTF.

The CDR3 loop is CASSRYRPMNTGELFF. DNA of the CDR3: TGTGCCAGCAGTCGGTACCGCCCGATGAACACCGGGGAGCTGTTTTTT. The chain is built from TRBV2 and TRBJ2-2; D unclear. Germline CDR1 and CDR2: SNHLY and FYNNEI. The V end lost 5 bases, the J end lost 1 base, and 14 bases lay between the germline ends. The CDR3 runs 16 residues.

This chain links TRBV6-5 with TRBJ1-5; 9 bases agree with TRBD1. V trimming: 6 bases; J trimming: 6 bases; junction bases outside the gene matches: 9. CDR1 MNHEY and CDR2 SVGAGI come from the germline V gene. The CDR3 has 15 amino acids. CDR3 protein: CASRGTGKSGQPQHF. In DNA, the CDR3 is TGTGCCAGCAGGGGGACAGGGAAGAGCGGTCAGCCCCAGCATTTT.

The chain carries TRBV24-1 and TRBJ2-5, with a weak D call TRBD2 (7 bases). The CDR3 covers 15 residues. CDR1 is KGHDR and CDR2 is SFDVKD in the germline V gene. V was cut by 5 bases and J by 5 bases, with 17 bases left in between. CDR3 in amino acids: CATSGWDTGGETQYF. CDR3 nucleotides: TGTGCCACCAGTGGGTGGGACACCGGGGGGGAGACCCAGTACTTC.

The chain couples TRBV5-4 to TRBJ2-1; TRBD2 agrees at 9 bases. Germline-derived CDR1 and CDR2 are SGHNT and YYREEE (reference sequence). The junction had 7 bases not matched to a gene; V was cut back by 0 bases and J by 6 bases. This CDR3 has 16 amino acids. CDR3 in DNA: TGTGCCAGCAGCTTGGGGGGAGCTAGCGGGATCAATGAGCAGTTCTTC. Translating it yields CASSLGGASGINEQFF.

The chain couples TRBV30 to TRBJ1-3, with 9 bases aligning to TRBD1. V was clipped by 8 bases and J by 4 bases; unmatched bases: 6. There are 13 residues in the CDR3. Per germline, CDR1 GTSNPN and CDR2 SVGIG (reference sequence). This chain's CDR3 is CATNRGRGNTIYF. In DNA form, the CDR3 reads TGTGCCACTAACAGGGGGCGCGGAAACACCATATATTTT.

The J gene is TRBJ2-7, the V gene TRBV10-3; D perhaps matches TRBD2 (5 bases). Germline V gives CDR1 ENHRY, CDR2 SYGVKD. The CDR3 has 18 amino acids. The V end was cut by 7 bases, the J end by 6 bases, with 31 bases between. The CDR3 region has the DNA TGTGCCATCACTACAACCGTCGGGCGAGCAGCCCAAGGAGGCGAGCAGTACTTC. Amino acids: CAITTTVGRAAQGGEQYF.